Below, 26 T cell receptor beta chains from the same sample are listed, as sequenced in a study of post-analysis software for immune sequencing data. Whole-study results and caveats: Patients used several TRBV segments, including TRBV5-6, TRBV5-1 and TRBV20-1, more often than controls.

Their target antigens are unknown. The authors incorporated unique molecular identifiers into the TCR beta cDNA libraries. TCRdb reprocessed the PCR reads via MiXCR and lists one record per CDR3 protein. The table lists hundreds of thousands of distinct CDR3 sequences, 25% to 30% of them singletons. Sequencing was carried out using blood. The receptor source for this set is a girl between 5 and 17 years old with multiple sclerosis.

V gene TRBV18 combines with J gene TRBJ2-7; TRBD2 agrees at 8 bases. TRBJ2-5 matches the DNA end more closely, so the J call is doubtful. Per the germline V gene, CDR1 is KGHSH and CDR2 is LQKENI. The CDR3 runs to 16 residues. The CDR3: CASSSARAGGGETQYF. The CDR3 DNA follows: TGTGCCAGCTCATCCGCTCGCGCGGGGGGTGGAGAGACCCAGTACTTC.

This clonotype was detected only a few times. The CDR3 nucleotides read TGCAGTGCTCACCCGACTAGCGGGGTGCAAGAGACCCAGTACTTC. Its translation is CSAHPTSGVQETQYF. The rearrangement joins TRBV20-1 to TRBJ2-5; 11 nucleotides align to TRBD2. Germline values: CDR1 DFQATT, CDR2 SNEGSKA (reference sequence). V shed 5 bases, J shed 2 bases, and the junction held 7 bases outside the gene matches. The CDR3 covers 15 residues.

This clonotype was picked up a small number of times. The J gene is TRBJ1-5, the V gene TRBV29-1; D gene ambiguous. Germline values: CDR1 SQVTM, CDR2 ANQGSEA. There are 14 residues in the CDR3. V was shortened by 6 bases and J by 6 bases, with 18 bases between the two germline ends. DNA of the CDR3: TGCAGCGTAACCTCCGGGGTTCGGGGTCAGCCCCAGCATTTT. Translated: CSVTSGVRGQPQHF.

The genes are TRBV6-1 and TRBJ1-2; 11 nucleotides align to TRBD1. V shed 3 bases, J shed 2 bases, and the junction held 14 bases outside the gene matches. This CDR3 spans 19 amino acids. Looked up from germline, CDR1 is MNHNS and CDR2 is SASEGT. The CDR3 sequence: CASSDNSGTGGSLNYGYTF. The CDR3 region has the DNA TGTGCCAGCAGTGATAATTCCGGGACAGGGGGATCTCTAAACTATGGCTACACCTTC.

The rearrangement uses TRBV20-1 and TRBJ2-3, with D tentatively TRBD1 (5 bases). Per germline, CDR1 DFQATT and CDR2 SNEGSKA (reference sequence). Trimming took 2 bases from V and 4 from J, leaving 13 bases between them. The length of the CDR3 is 14 residues. The CDR3 DNA is TGCAGTGCTAGAATTCTGGGCAGGGCAGATACGCAGTATTTT. Translation gives CSARILGRADTQYF.

This clonotype was recorded a few times. The rearrangement links TRBV7-9 to TRBJ1-1; no clear D. Trimming pared 1 base from V and 10 bases from J, leaving 10 bases between. CDR3 size: 12 residues. From germline, CDR1 is SEHNR and CDR2 FQNEAQ (reference sequence). The CDR3 spells CASSLGEVSAFF. DNA of the CDR3: TGTGCCAGCAGCTTAGGGGAGGTTTCAGCTTTCTTT. Variable domain in full (rest from reference TRBV7-9 and TRBJ1-1): DTGVSQNPRHKITKRGQNVTFRCDPISEHNRLYWYRQTLGQGPEFLTYFQNEAQLEKSRLLSDRFSAERPKGSFSTLEIQRTEQGDSAMYLCASSLGEVSAFFGQGTRLTVV.

V gene TRBV7-2 combines with J gene TRBJ2-7; no clear D. Trimming removed 0 bases from V and 0 bases from J, with 6 bases in between. Germline-derived CDR1 and CDR2 are SGHTA and FQGNSA. The CDR3 length is 14 residues. Written as DNA, the CDR3 is TGTGCCAGCAGCTTAGCGCCCCGCTCCTACGAGCAGTACTTC. It codes for CASSLAPRSYEQYF.

This clonotype has just a few counts. This chain's CDR3 is CSASPGPGKPQHF. DNA for the CDR3: TGCAGTGCTAGCCCGGGCCCCGGGAAGCCCCAGCATTTT. J is TRBJ1-5 and V is TRBV20-1, with unresolved D. Germline CDR1 is DFQATT and CDR2 is SNEGSKA (reference sequence). The CDR3 runs 13 residues. V lost 3 bases, J lost 8 bases, and 14 bases lay in between.

J is TRBJ2-5 and V is TRBV7-6, with 13 bases identical to TRBD2. The DNA matches TRBJ2-7 better at its end, which makes the J call doubtful. In germline, CDR1 is SGHVS, CDR2 FNYEAQ. The CDR3 spans 15 residues. Here the CDR3 reads CASSSGTSGIDEQYF. The DNA for the CDR3 is TGTGCCAGCAGCTCAGGGACTAGCGGGATAGACGAGCAGTACTTC.

The chain has TRBV29-1 and TRBJ2-1, with 9 positions matching TRBD1. The J call may be incorrect, as the DNA end agrees better with TRBJ2-7. CDR3 length equals 14 residues. CDR1 is SQVTM and CDR2 is ANQGSEA in the germline V gene. CDR3 nucleotides: TGCAGCGGAAACAGGGGGCTTCCCTACAATGAGCAGTACTTC. It yields the protein CSGNRGLPYNEQYF.

For this clonotype: Its ends do not fully match the called genes, so a read error is possible. CDR3 residues: CASRLARQSYGYTF. The CDR3 nucleotides read TGTGCCAGCAGGTTAGCGCGGCAGAGCTATGGCTACACCTTC. The chain is built from TRBV12-3 or TRBV12-4 and TRBJ1-2, with D uncertain. This CDR3 has 14 residues.

CDR3 region: CASSLRVPGNKYTQYF. The CDR3 nucleotides are TGTGCCAGCAGCTTACGTGTCCCAGGGAACAAATATACGCAGTATTTT. The chain links TRBV7-2 to TRBJ2-3, with a possible D match to TRBD1 (5 bases). This CDR3 is 16 amino acids long. Germline V gives CDR1 SGHTA, CDR2 FQGNSA. Trimming left V 2 bases short and J 7 bases short, with 19 bases between.

This clonotype has just a few counts. The chain carries TRBV6-6 and TRBJ1-5; no reliable D call. The CDR3 has 16 amino acids. The ends were cut back, 1 base at V and 5 bases at J, with 15 bases in the middle. Germline loops: CDR1 MNHNY, CDR2 SVGAGI (reference sequence). The chain's CDR3 is CASSYYGGGRDQPQHF. The DNA for the CDR3 is TGTGCCAGCAGTTACTACGGCGGCGGCCGAGATCAGCCCCAGCATTTT.

This clonotype has a handful of counts. The J gene is TRBJ2-4, the V gene TRBV3-1, with 8 bases lining up with TRBD1. CDR1 and CDR2 from the germline V gene are LGHDT and YNNKEL (reference sequence). V trimming: 11 bases; J trimming: 5 bases; junction bases outside the gene matches: 5. The CDR3 spans 12 residues. CDR3 in DNA: TGTGCCGCCGGACAGGGCCAAAACATTCAGTACTTC. It is translated as CAAGQGQNIQYF.

The chain employs TRBV5-4 and TRBJ2-1, with D maybe TRBD2 (6 bases). Between the trimmed V and J ends, which lost 0 bases and 9 bases, there was a span of 10 bases. Germline V gene lookup returns CDR1 SGHNT and CDR2 YYREEE (reference sequence). CDR3 size: 13 residues. CDR3 coding DNA: TGTGCCAGCAGCTTGGACGGGGGAGTTGAGCAGTTCTTC. Translated, it gives CASSLDGGVEQFF.

This clonotype was seen more than once but under ten times. V is TRBV28 and J is TRBJ1-6; TRBD1 matches at 9 bases. This CDR3 is 16 amino acids long. The V segment lost 5 bases and the J segment 7 bases; nucleotides outside the gene matches: 9. Germline V CDR1 and CDR2: MDHEN, SYDVKM. CDR3 sequence reads: CASSPTTGGGNSPLHF. The CDR3 DNA reads TGTGCCAGCAGTCCAACGACAGGGGGAGGCAATTCACCCCTCCACTTT.

V usage is TRBV5-1 and J usage is TRBJ2-1; 8 bases fit TRBD2. Germline V gene sequence: CDR1 SGHRS, CDR2 YFSETQ. The CDR3 sequence is 14 residues long. V was clipped by 5 bases and J by 5 bases; unmatched bases: 6. This chain's CDR3 is CASSKTSEHNEQFF. CDR3 coding DNA: TGCGCCAGCAGTAAGACTAGCGAGCACAATGAGCAGTTCTTC.

The rearrangement joins TRBV20-1 to TRBJ2-7; 8 bases line up with TRBD1. The V gene's germline CDR1 is DFQATT and CDR2 SNEGSKA (reference sequence). The CDR3 length is 15 residues. V lost 6 bases to trimming and J lost 0 bases; unmatched junction nucleotides: 10. The CDR3 DNA reads TGCAGTGCCAGAAAAAAAGGGACAGGCTCCTACGAGCAGTACTTC. This encodes CSARKKGTGSYEQYF.

The V and J genes are TRBV28 and TRBJ2-7; no clear D gene. Per the germline V gene, CDR1 is MDHEN and CDR2 is SYDVKM. The V and J ends lost 4 bases and 3 bases respectively, with 16 bases between them. This CDR3 is built from 15 residues. The CDR3 nucleotides read TGTGCCAGCAGTTCCCCAACCGGGCTCATCTACGAGCAGTACTTC. Amino acid sequence: CASSSPTGLIYEQYF. Looking up the rest from reference TRBV28 and TRBJ2-7 gives the full variable domain: DVKVTQSSRYLVKRTGEKVFLECVQDMDHENMFWYRQDPGLGLRLIYFSYDVKMKEKGDIPEGYSVSREKKERFSLILESASTNQTSMYLCASSSPTGLIYEQYFGPGTRLTVT.

The table lists this clonotype with a few counts. The V gene is TRBV5-1, the J gene TRBJ1-1; TRBD1 matches at 10 bases. The germline V gene encodes CDR1 SGHRS and CDR2 YFSETQ. This CDR3 has 15 residues. Unmatched junction bases numbered 9, after V lost 6 bases and J lost 4 bases. As DNA, the CDR3 is TGCGCCAGCACTGCGGTGACAGGGGGCTTCACTGAAGCTTTCTTT. Translating gives CASTAVTGGFTEAFF. Looking up the rest from reference TRBV5-1 and TRBJ1-1 gives the full variable domain: KAGVTQTPRYLIKTRGQQVTLSCSPISGHRSVSWYQQTPGQGLQFLFEYFSETQRNKGNFPGRFSGRQFSNSRSEMNVSTLELGDSALYLCASTAVTGGFTEAFFGQGTRLTVV.

CDR3 coding DNA: TGTGCCAGCACCACTCGCGGGACAGGGGGGTACGAGCAGTACTTC. It encodes CASTTRGTGGYEQYF. The chain recombines TRBV28 with TRBJ2-5, with 11 bases aligning to TRBD1. The better agreement between TRBJ2-7 and the DNA end casts doubt on the J call. Germline V CDR1 and CDR2: MDHEN, SYDVKM. The CDR3 runs to 15 residues.

The chain uses TRBV10-3 and TRBJ2-1; TRBD1 matches at 7 bases. The trim removed 0 bases at V and 8 bases at J, leaving 13 bases unmatched. This CDR3 has 17 amino acids. Germline CDR1 is ENHRY and CDR2 is SYGVKD. CDR3 protein: CAISESLGAGGIDEQFF. CDR3 bases: TGTGCCATCAGTGAGTCTTTGGGGGCAGGGGGTATTGATGAGCAGTTCTTC.

There are a few counts of this clonotype. The genes are TRBV24-1 and TRBJ2-1; D perhaps matches TRBD1 (5 bases). V lost 3 bases to trimming and J lost 0 bases, with 20 bases between them. The CDR3 is 19 residues long. Per germline, CDR1 KGHDR and CDR2 SFDVKD. CDR3 coding DNA: TGTGCCACCAGTGATGCAACAGGACGCTGGGCCAGCTCCTACAATGAGCAGTTCTTC. Translation gives CATSDATGRWASSYNEQFF.

The chain carries TRBV7-8 and TRBJ2-1; D is ambiguous. V lost 8 bases to trimming and J lost 6 bases, with 17 bases between them. Germline values: CDR1 SGHVS, CDR2 FQNEAQ. The CDR3 is 14 amino acids. This CDR3 reads CASGRGSLGNEQFF. The CDR3 DNA reads TGTGCCAGCGGACGAGGATCCCTAGGCAATGAGCAGTTCTTC.

Only a few counts were recorded for this clonotype. The V and J genes are TRBV6-5 and TRBJ2-5; 9 bases are a match to TRBD2. This CDR3 comprises 15 residues. J gave up 4 bases and V 4 bases, and 7 bases lay outside the gene matches. Germline V gene data show CDR1 as MNHEY and CDR2 as SVGAGI. CDR3 DNA sequence: TGTGCCAGCAGTTCAGCGGCGGGAGGGGCAGAGACCCAGTACTTC. This encodes CASSSAAGGAETQYF.

This clonotype was seen only a few times. This chain's CDR3 is CASSLGGAGEQFF. The CDR3 nucleotides read TGCGCCAGCAGCCTTGGGGGGGCCGGTGAGCAGTTCTTC. The gene calls are TRBV5-1 and TRBJ2-1, with a weak D call TRBD2 (7 bases). Looked up from germline, CDR1 is SGHRS and CDR2 is YFSETQ. V dropped 4 bases and J dropped 9 bases, with 14 bases sitting between them. The CDR3 is 13 residues long.